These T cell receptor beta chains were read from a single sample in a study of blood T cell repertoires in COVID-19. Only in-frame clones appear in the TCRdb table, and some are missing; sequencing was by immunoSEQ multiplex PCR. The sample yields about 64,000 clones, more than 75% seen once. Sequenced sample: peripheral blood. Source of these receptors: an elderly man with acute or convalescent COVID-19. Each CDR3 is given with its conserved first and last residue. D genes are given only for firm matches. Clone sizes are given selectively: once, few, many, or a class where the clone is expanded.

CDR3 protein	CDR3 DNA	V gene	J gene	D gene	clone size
CASGLGTGTEQFF	TGTGCTAGTGGTTTAGGGACTGGGACTGAGCAGTTCTTC	TRBV12-5	TRBJ2-1	-	-
CASSEAGRGNTEAFF	TGTGCCAGCAGTGAAGCGGGGAGAGGGAACACTGAAGCTTTCTTT	TRBV6-1	TRBJ1-1	-	-
CASSSRTTGDEKLFF	TGTGCCAGCAGTTCTCGAACGACAGGGGATGAAAAACTGTTTTTT	TRBV5-4	TRBJ1-4	TRBD1	-
CAWEGGQMNTEAFF	TGTGCCTGGGAGGGGGGACAGATGAACACTGAAGCTTTCTTT	TRBV30	TRBJ1-1	TRBD1	-
CASRPGQGYGYTF	TGTGCCAGCAGGCCGGGACAGGGGTATGGCTACACCTTC	TRBV6-6	TRBJ1-2	TRBD1	-
CAWSGAENQPQHF	TGTGCCTGGAGTGGGGCCGAGAATCAGCCCCAGCATTTT	TRBV30	TRBJ1-5	-	-
CASSLGLALRNEQFF	TGTGCCAGCAGCTTAGGGCTAGCGCTACGCAATGAGCAGTTCTTC	TRBV7-2	TRBJ2-1	-	-
CASSQHDKNQETQYF	TGTGCCAGCAGCCAACATGACAAGAACCAAGAGACCCAGTACTTC	TRBV4-2	TRBJ2-5	-	few
CASSFSTDTQYF	TGTGCCAGCAGTTTCTCCACAGATACGCAGTATTTT	TRBV28	TRBJ2-3	-	few
CSANRNTEAFF	TGCAGTGCTAATCGGAACACTGAAGCTTTCTTT	TRBV20-1	TRBJ1-1	-	-
CASSQRGSYEQYF	TGTGCCAGCAGCCAGCGGGGCTCCTACGAGCAGTACTTC	TRBV3-1/TRBV3-2	TRBJ2-7	-	once
CASSPRAGTREGTQYF	TGTGCCAGCAGCCCCCGTGCGGGGACTCGGGAGGGGACCCAGTACTTC	TRBV9	TRBJ2-5	TRBD2	once
CASSVGAGMNTEAFF	TGTGCCAGCAGCGTAGGGGCAGGCATGAACACTGAAGCTTTCTTT	TRBV9	TRBJ1-1	-	-
CASSVRNRGKLFF	TGTGCCAGCAGCGTCCGCAACAGGGGAAAACTGTTTTTT	TRBV11-3	TRBJ1-4	TRBD1	few
CASSLTGASGNTIYF	TGTGCCAGCAGTCTTACAGGGGCCTCTGGAAACACCATATATTTT	TRBV6-5	TRBJ1-3	TRBD1	-
CASSLFAGVDTEAFF	TGTGCCAGCAGCTTGTTCGCCGGGGTCGACACTGAAGCTTTCTTT	TRBV5-4	TRBJ1-1	-	once
CASTGEGIYEQFF	TGCGCCAGCACCGGGGAGGGGATCTATGAGCAGTTCTTC	TRBV5-1	TRBJ2-1	TRBD2	-
CASSQDRFWTASGNTIYF	TGTGCCAGCAGCCAAGACCGCTTCTGGACAGCCTCTGGAAACACCATATATTTT	TRBV3-1/TRBV3-2	TRBJ1-3	-	-
CASSLLLAGTGELFF	TGCGCCAGCAGTCTATTATTAGCCGGCACCGGGGAGCTGTTTTTT	TRBV10-2	TRBJ2-2	-	few
CASSVTGVNNEQFF	TGTGCCAGCAGCGTGACAGGGGTAAACAATGAGCAGTTCTTC	TRBV2	TRBJ2-1	TRBD1	-
CASSPWSSGANVLTF	TGTGCCAGCAGCCCTTGGAGCTCTGGGGCCAACGTCCTGACTTTC	TRBV5-6	TRBJ2-6	-	-